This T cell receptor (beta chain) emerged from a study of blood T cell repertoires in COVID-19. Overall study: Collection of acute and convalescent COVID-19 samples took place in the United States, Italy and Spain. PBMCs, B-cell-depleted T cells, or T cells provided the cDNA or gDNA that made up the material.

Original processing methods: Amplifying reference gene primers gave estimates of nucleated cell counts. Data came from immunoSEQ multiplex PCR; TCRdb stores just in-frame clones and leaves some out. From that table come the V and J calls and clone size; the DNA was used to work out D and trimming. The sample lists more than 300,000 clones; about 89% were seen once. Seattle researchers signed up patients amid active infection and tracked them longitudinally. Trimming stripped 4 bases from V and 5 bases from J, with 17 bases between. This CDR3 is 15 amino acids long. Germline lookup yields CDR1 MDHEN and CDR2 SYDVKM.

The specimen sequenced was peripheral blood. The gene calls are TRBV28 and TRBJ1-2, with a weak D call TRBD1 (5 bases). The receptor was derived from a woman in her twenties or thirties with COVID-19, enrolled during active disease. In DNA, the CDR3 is TGTGCCAGCAGTTCGCCCCAGGCCGACAGTTATGGCTACACCTTC. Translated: CASSSPQADSYGYTF.